The rows below give T cell receptor beta chains drawn from one sample of a study of blood T cell repertoires in COVID-19. Sequenced by immunoSEQ multiplex PCR; TCRdb stores in-frame clones only, minus some. This table has about 280,000 clones, about 86% appearing once. Sequencing was performed on peripheral blood. The receptors derive from a woman in her 70s with COVID-19, enrolled during active disease. Both conserved end residues are part of each CDR3. Each record gives: clone size, D gene, J gene, V gene, CDR3 protein, CDR3 DNA. D genes are given only for firm matches. Clone size is given for some rows only: seen once, a few or many times, or a class if the clone is expanded.

clone size: -
D gene: -
J gene: TRBJ2-5
V gene: TRBV7-9
CDR3 protein: CASSFSLNQETQYF
CDR3 DNA: TGTGCCAGCAGCTTCTCCCTAAACCAAGAGACCCAGTACTTC

clone size: -
D gene: TRBD1
J gene: TRBJ2-2
V gene: TRBV11-2
CDR3 protein: CASSRKYETGSNTGELFF
CDR3 DNA: TGTGCCAGCAGCCGAAAATACGAGACAGGGAGCAACACCGGGGAGCTGTTTTTT

clone size: -
D gene: TRBD2
J gene: TRBJ2-1
V gene: TRBV7-3
CDR3 protein: CASSPTSGGFNEQFF
CDR3 DNA: TGTGCCAGCAGCCCAACTAGCGGGGGGTTCAATGAGCAGTTCTTC

clone size: -
D gene: -
J gene: TRBJ2-4
V gene: TRBV21-1
CDR3 protein: CASSKVRQRTKNIQYF
CDR3 DNA: TGTGCCAGCAGCAAAGTCCGGCAGAGGACCAAAAACATTCAGTACTTC

clone size: -
D gene: -
J gene: TRBJ1-4
V gene: TRBV12-5
CDR3 protein: CASFLREEANEKLFF
CDR3 DNA: TGTGCTAGTTTTCTGAGGGAGGAGGCTAATGAAAAACTGTTTTTT

clone size: -
D gene: TRBD1
J gene: TRBJ1-5
V gene: TRBV19
CDR3 protein: CASNTGGGNQPQHF
CDR3 DNA: TGTGCCAGTAACACAGGGGGTGGCAATCAGCCCCAGCATTTT

clone size: -
D gene: -
J gene: TRBJ2-5
V gene: TRBV9
CDR3 protein: CASSLPPVETQYF
CDR3 DNA: TGTGCCAGCAGCCTTCCCCCGGTTGAGACCCAGTACTTC

clone size: -
D gene: -
J gene: TRBJ1-1
V gene: TRBV6-5
CDR3 protein: CASSLQGLGTEAFF
CDR3 DNA: TGTGCCAGCAGTTTACAGGGTTTGGGCACTGAAGCTTTCTTT

clone size: -
D gene: TRBD1
J gene: TRBJ1-2
V gene: TRBV28
CDR3 protein: CASTLTGQEGYTF
CDR3 DNA: TGTGCCAGCACCTTAACGGGACAGGAGGGCTACACCTTC

clone size: -
D gene: -
J gene: TRBJ1-1
V gene: TRBV30
CDR3 protein: CAWSVIFPGAFF
CDR3 DNA: TGTGCCTGGAGTGTCATATTTCCAGGGGCTTTCTTT

clone size: -
D gene: TRBD1
J gene: TRBJ1-2
V gene: TRBV29-1
CDR3 protein: CSVGGTGDANYGYTF
CDR3 DNA: TGCAGCGTTGGGGGGACAGGAGATGCTAACTATGGCTACACCTTC

clone size: -
D gene: -
J gene: TRBJ1-2
V gene: TRBV11-2
CDR3 protein: CASSLEAGNGYTF
CDR3 DNA: TGTGCCAGCAGCTTAGAGGCAGGGAATGGCTACACCTTC

clone size: few
D gene: -
J gene: TRBJ1-3
V gene: TRBV27
CDR3 protein: CASSSRDSGNTIYF
CDR3 DNA: TGTGCCAGCAGTTCTCGAGACTCTGGAAACACCATATATTTT

clone size: -
D gene: TRBD1
J gene: TRBJ1-2
V gene: TRBV30
CDR3 protein: CACPKVRPGQYTYGYTF
CDR3 DNA: TGTGCCTGCCCTAAGGTCCGCCCGGGACAGTACACCTATGGCTACACCTTC

clone size: -
D gene: -
J gene: TRBJ1-1
V gene: TRBV29-1
CDR3 protein: CSVEGRTDRNTEAFF
CDR3 DNA: TGCAGCGTTGAAGGAAGGACTGATAGGAACACTGAAGCTTTCTTT

clone size: -
D gene: TRBD1
J gene: TRBJ1-4
V gene: TRBV19
CDR3 protein: CASSIWGTGENEKLFF
CDR3 DNA: TGTGCCAGTAGCATTTGGGGGACAGGGGAGAATGAAAAACTGTTTTTT

clone size: -
D gene: TRBD1
J gene: TRBJ1-1
V gene: TRBV27
CDR3 protein: CASLVPQGWLNTEAFF
CDR3 DNA: TGTGCCAGCCTGGTACCACAGGGGTGGTTGAACACTGAAGCTTTCTTT

clone size: -
D gene: -
J gene: TRBJ1-6
V gene: TRBV14
CDR3 protein: CASSQGSGGGADSPLHF
CDR3 DNA: TGTGCCAGCAGCCAGGGAAGTGGTGGGGGCGCGGATTCACCCCTCCACTTT

clone size: -
D gene: -
J gene: TRBJ1-2
V gene: TRBV21-1
CDR3 protein: CASSTLVRRDRGDGYTF
CDR3 DNA: TGTGCCAGCAGCACCTTAGTCCGTCGCGACAGGGGAGATGGCTACACCTTC

clone size: -
D gene: -
J gene: TRBJ2-7
V gene: TRBV5-1
CDR3 protein: CASSPGQIIYEQYF
CDR3 DNA: TGCGCCAGCAGCCCTGGACAGATCATCTACGAACAGTACTTC

clone size: -
D gene: TRBD1
J gene: TRBJ1-1
V gene: TRBV18
CDR3 protein: CASSSGQGGTEAFF
CDR3 DNA: TGTGCCAGCTCCTCGGGACAGGGGGGGACTGAAGCTTTCTTT

clone size: -
D gene: TRBD1
J gene: TRBJ1-5
V gene: TRBV27
CDR3 protein: CASSPLGGGSNQPQHF
CDR3 DNA: TGTGCCAGCAGTCCACTAGGGGGCGGGAGCAATCAGCCCCAGCATTTT

clone size: -
D gene: TRBD2
J gene: TRBJ2-3
V gene: TRBV24-1
CDR3 protein: CATSDSTSGASSTQYF
CDR3 DNA: TGTGCCACCAGTGACTCTACTAGCGGCGCTTCAAGTACGCAGTATTTT

clone size: -
D gene: TRBD1
J gene: TRBJ2-7
V gene: TRBV28
CDR3 protein: CASTLRSSGGREQYF
CDR3 DNA: TGTGCCAGCACCCTGCGGAGTTCAGGGGGAAGGGAGCAGTACTTC

clone size: few
D gene: -
J gene: TRBJ2-2
V gene: TRBV29-1
CDR3 protein: CSAVAGQSYTGELFF
CDR3 DNA: TGCAGCGCCGTCGCGGGACAGTCCTACACCGGGGAGCTGTTTTTT

clone size: -
D gene: TRBD1
J gene: TRBJ1-1
V gene: TRBV5-1
CDR3 protein: CASSLGPTTGEYTEAFF
CDR3 DNA: TGCGCCAGCAGCTTGGGCCCCACGACAGGGGAGTACACTGAAGCTTTCTTT

clone size: -
D gene: -
J gene: TRBJ2-2
V gene: TRBV12-3/TRBV12-4
CDR3 protein: CAGRDRYPGELFF
CDR3 DNA: TGTGCCGGCCGCGACAGGTACCCCGGGGAGCTGTTTTTT

clone size: -
D gene: TRBD1
J gene: TRBJ2-1
V gene: TRBV5-1
CDR3 protein: CASSWTGGDNEQFF
CDR3 DNA: TGCGCCAGCAGCTGGACAGGGGGGGACAATGAGCAGTTCTTC

clone size: -
D gene: TRBD1
J gene: TRBJ1-1
V gene: TRBV5-8
CDR3 protein: CASSPRTGRTEAFF
CDR3 DNA: TGTGCCAGCAGTCCTAGGACAGGTCGGACTGAAGCTTTCTTT

clone size: once
D gene: TRBD1
J gene: TRBJ2-2
V gene: TRBV11-2
CDR3 protein: CASSLRGQGAIGELFF
CDR3 DNA: TGTGCCAGCAGCCTCCGAGGACAGGGGGCGATCGGGGAGCTGTTTTTT

clone size: -
D gene: -
J gene: TRBJ2-5
V gene: TRBV11-2
CDR3 protein: CASSSPGQEETQYF
CDR3 DNA: TGTGCCAGCAGCTCTCCGGGACAAGAAGAGACCCAGTACTTC

clone size: -
D gene: -
J gene: TRBJ1-4
V gene: TRBV28
CDR3 protein: CASSFGAPNPTNEKLFF
CDR3 DNA: TGTGCCAGCAGTTTTGGGGCTCCTAACCCAACTAATGAAAAACTGTTTTTT

clone size: -
D gene: -
J gene: TRBJ1-2
V gene: TRBV10-3
CDR3 protein: CAISESTGGAGYGYTF
CDR3 DNA: TGTGCCATCAGTGAGTCGACGGGGGGGGCCGGGTATGGCTACACCTTC

clone size: -
D gene: -
J gene: TRBJ2-6
V gene: TRBV7-9
CDR3 protein: CASSLGPSGANVLTF
CDR3 DNA: TGTGCCAGCAGCTTAGGTCCTTCTGGGGCCAACGTCCTGACTTTC

clone size: -
D gene: TRBD1
J gene: TRBJ1-6
V gene: TRBV2
CDR3 protein: CASGPTGGNSPLHF
CDR3 DNA: TGTGCCAGCGGCCCGACAGGGGGCAATTCACCCCTCCACTTT

clone size: -
D gene: -
J gene: TRBJ2-5
V gene: TRBV19
CDR3 protein: CASSPGETQYF
CDR3 DNA: TGTGCCAGTAGTCCGGGGGAGACCCAGTACTTC

clone size: -
D gene: TRBD1
J gene: TRBJ1-2
V gene: TRBV6-2/TRBV6-3
CDR3 protein: CASSYQTGEGYTF
CDR3 DNA: TGTGCCAGCAGTTACCAGACAGGGGAAGGCTACACCTTC

clone size: -
D gene: -
J gene: TRBJ2-7
V gene: TRBV2
CDR3 protein: CASSVRYEQYF
CDR3 DNA: TGTGCCAGCAGTGTTAGATACGAGCAGTACTTC

clone size: -
D gene: TRBD1
J gene: TRBJ1-2
V gene: TRBV5-1
CDR3 protein: CASSPNRGPLSYTF
CDR3 DNA: TGCGCCAGCAGCCCAAACAGGGGCCCCTTGAGCTACACCTTC

clone size: -
D gene: -
J gene: TRBJ1-2
V gene: TRBV6-5
CDR3 protein: CATLGTTYGYTF
CDR3 DNA: TGTGCCACGCTTGGGACAACTTATGGCTACACCTTC

clone size: -
D gene: -
J gene: TRBJ2-7
V gene: TRBV7-7
CDR3 protein: CASSLASDYEQYF
CDR3 DNA: TGTGCCAGCAGCTTAGCGAGCGACTACGAGCAGTACTTC

clone size: -
D gene: -
J gene: TRBJ2-2
V gene: TRBV18
CDR3 protein: CASSQGVTGELFF
CDR3 DNA: TGTGCCAGCTCACAGGGGGTCACCGGGGAGCTGTTTTTT

clone size: -
D gene: -
J gene: TRBJ2-7
V gene: TRBV5-1
CDR3 protein: CASSLTDYEQYF
CDR3 DNA: TGCGCCAGCAGCTTGACAGACTACGAGCAGTACTTC